This TCR beta chain stems from a study of identical twins. Study conclusions and caveats: Invariant T cells like MAIT and iNKT could partly confound the zero-insertion analyses.

This CDR3 region has 15 residues. V shed 5 bases, J shed 4 bases, and the junction held 7 bases outside the gene matches. CDR1 is SEHNR and CDR2 is FQNEAQ in the germline V gene (reference sequence). This clonotype was counted many times. Its specificity is unknown. Healthy Caucasians, and only they, were the donors. Carrying unique molecular identifiers, the cDNA also gained a universal primer site through template switching. TCRdb used MiXCR to reprocess the 5' RACE reads, holding one entry per CDR3 protein. Of 1.5 million to 2 million distinct CDR3 sequences listed, about 32% are singletons. Sequencing was done on a sample of cord blood. The TCR was taken from a newborn girl in good health. V gene TRBV7-9 combines with J gene TRBJ2-1; 8 positions agree with TRBD1. CDR3 nucleotides: TGTGCCAGCAGCCCTAGACAGGGGAGGTACAATGAGCAGTTCTTC. This codes for CASSPRQGRYNEQFF. The entire variable domain, with the rest obtained from reference TRBV7-9 and TRBJ2-1, is as follows: DTGVSQNPRHKITKRGQNVTFRCDPISEHNRLYWYRQTLGQGPEFLTYFQNEAQLEKSRLLSDRFSAERPKGSFSTLEIQRTEQGDSAMYLCASSPRQGRYNEQFFGPGTRLTVL.